Listed here is a single TCR beta chain. A much larger clone lies a single base off, so this may be a read error. Without the conserved terminal phenylalanine or tryptophan, this CDR3 likely stems from a read error. With 0 bases clipped from V and 1 base from J, the junction kept 3 bases outside the gene matches. The CDR3 is made up of 16 amino acids. Germline CDR1 reads SGHKS; CDR2 reads YYEKEE (reference sequence). Unique molecular identifiers were incorporated into the prepared TCRbeta library. MiXCR, run by TCRdb on the PCR reads, gives a single entry per CDR3 protein. Of hundreds of thousands of distinct CDR3 sequences in the sample, 16% were seen once. The record originates from a study of T-cell reconstitution after alpha-beta-depleted transplantation in children.

V usage is TRBV5-5 and J usage is TRBJ2-3; 9 bases are a match to TRBD2. This TCR was sampled from a human donor who donated a stem cell graft to a child with acute myeloid leukemia. Sequenced here: PBMCs from the stem cell graft donor, sampled from the stem cell graft. CDR3 sequence (DNA): TGTGCCAGCAGCTTGGAGGTAGCGGGGGGCACAGATACGCAGTATTTA. This encodes CASSLEVAGGTDTQYL.